The 32 T cell receptor beta chains reported below all come from one sample, sequenced in a study of blood T cell repertoires in COVID-19. Data came from immunoSEQ multiplex PCR; TCRdb stores just in-frame clones and leaves some out. Of 370,000 or so clones detected, 81% appear once; the ten largest clones hold about 1%. The sample comprised peripheral blood. All receptors come from a human donor with acute or convalescent COVID-19. The donor label of this sample is uncertain.

The chain couples TRBV5-1 to TRBJ2-1; the D gene is possibly TRBD1 (5 bases). Germline V CDR1 and CDR2: SGHRS, YFSETQ. The length of the CDR3 is 15 residues. V gave up 3 bases and J gave up 2 bases, with 12 bases separating them. Here the CDR3 reads CASSSRPDTYNEQFF. The CDR3, as DNA: TGCGCCAGCAGCTCTCGACCGGACACCTACAATGAGCAGTTCTTC. The whole variable domain, filled in from reference TRBV5-1 and TRBJ2-1, reads KAGVTQTPRYLIKTRGQQVTLSCSPISGHRSVSWYQQTPGQGLQFLFEYFSETQRNKGNFPGRFSGRQFSNSRSEMNVSTLELGDSALYLCASSSRPDTYNEQFFGPGTRLTVL.

This sequence joins TRBV5-1 and TRBJ2-1; 9 positions agree with TRBD2. Germline V gene lookup returns CDR1 SGHRS and CDR2 YFSETQ. The CDR3 has 16 amino acids. V lost 0 bases, J lost 2 bases, and 3 bases stayed unmatched. The CDR3 is CASSLVAGVAYNEQFF. DNA for the CDR3: TGCGCCAGCAGCTTGGTAGCGGGAGTCGCCTACAATGAGCAGTTCTTC.

The V and J genes are TRBV28 and TRBJ1-5; a weak D match, TRBD1 (6 bases). The CDR3 length is 15 residues. Trimming took off 3 bases at V and 2 bases at J, with 11 bases between the two ends. CDR1 and CDR2 from the germline V gene are MDHEN and SYDVKM. The CDR3 loop is CASSLPGDRNQPQHF. Written as DNA, the CDR3 is TGTGCCAGCAGTTTGCCAGGGGATCGCAATCAGCCCCAGCATTTT.

V gene TRBV6-6 combines with J gene TRBJ1-1; 8 positions match TRBD1. CDR1 MNHNY and CDR2 SVGAGI come from the germline V gene (reference sequence). This CDR3 spans 15 amino acids. V lost 4 bases, J lost 4 bases, and 8 bases stayed unmatched. The CDR3, as DNA: TGTGCCAGCAGTTCCCTCGAAACAGGGGGCACTGAAGCTTTCTTT. Protein product: CASSSLETGGTEAFF.

The rearrangement uses TRBV7-2 and TRBJ2-2; possible D gene TRBD1, 6 bases. The CDR3 contains 13 residues. Germline loops: CDR1 SGHTA, CDR2 FQGNSA. The V end lost 6 bases, the J end lost 6 bases, and 11 bases lay between the germline ends. The CDR3 protein is CASRPQGSGELFF. The CDR3 DNA is TGTGCCAGCAGACCGCAGGGGTCCGGGGAGCTGTTTTTT.

The V and J genes are TRBV15 and TRBJ2-2, with 11 bases matching TRBD1. CDR1 is LNHNV, CDR2 YYDKDF, per germline (reference sequence). The CDR3 loop spans 17 amino acids. With V trimmed by 0 bases and J by 7 bases, 7 bases remained unmatched. The CDR3 here is CATSRDRRDRGNGELFF. CDR3 nucleotides: TGTGCCACCAGCAGAGATCGACGGGACAGGGGGAACGGGGAGCTGTTTTTT.

The gene calls are TRBV2 and TRBJ1-6; TRBD1 aligns across 7 bases. The CDR3 sequence is 14 residues long. Per the germline V gene, CDR1 is SNHLY and CDR2 is FYNNEI. Trimming cost V 4 bases and J 13 bases; bases outside gene matches: 10. The DNA for the CDR3 is TGTGCCAGCAGTGGCCTGGCAGGGGGATTCCCCCTCCACTTT. It codes for CASSGLAGGFPLHF.

On this clone: Additional DNA sequences in this sample encode the identical CDR3. The V gene is TRBV3-1 (or the pseudogene TRBV3-2), the J gene TRBJ1-1; D is unresolved. V lost 1 base and J lost 3, with 6 bases in between. Looked up from germline, CDR1 is LGHDT and CDR2 is YNNKEL (reference sequence). This CDR3 comprises 13 residues. Here the CDR3 reads CASSQGRDTEAFF. The CDR3 bases are TGTGCCAGCAGCCAAGGCCGGGACACTGAAGCTTTCTTT.

V and J are TRBV28 and TRBJ1-1; TRBD1 aligns across 8 bases. Per the germline V gene, CDR1 is MDHEN and CDR2 is SYDVKM. The V segment lost 7 bases and the J segment 4 bases; nucleotides outside the gene matches: 14. The CDR3 is made up of 16 amino acids. The CDR3 region is CASTNSGRGLRTEAFF. CDR3 coding DNA: TGTGCCAGCACTAATTCGGGCAGGGGGCTCCGCACTGAAGCTTTCTTT.

The chain is built from TRBV2 and TRBJ1-2; no clear D. V was shortened by 6 bases and J by 4 bases, with 12 bases between the two germline ends. CDR1 SNHLY and CDR2 FYNNEI come from the germline V gene. CDR3 length: 13 residues. For the CDR3, the DNA is TGTGCCAGCAGCTTACAGACCACCTATGGCTACACCTTC. This sequence encodes CASSLQTTYGYTF.

The rearrangement joins TRBV7-9 to TRBJ1-5; 7 nucleotides line up with TRBD1. The CDR3 has 13 amino acids. Germline loops: CDR1 SEHNR, CDR2 FQNEAQ (reference sequence). With V trimmed by 3 bases and J by 10 bases, 6 bases remained unmatched. This chain's CDR3 is CASSFGTGDPQHF. DNA of the CDR3: TGTGCCAGCAGCTTCGGCACAGGGGATCCCCAGCATTTT.

There are a few counts of this clone. This chain uses TRBV2 with TRBJ1-5, with D unclear. CDR3 length: 14 amino acids. CDR1 and CDR2 (germline): SNHLY, FYNNEI. V gave up 6 bases and J gave up 7 bases, with 16 bases separating them. Here the CDR3 DNA reads TGTGCCAGCAGCGGCGGACGGGAGGGACAGCCCCAGCATTTT. Amino acid sequence: CASSGGREGQPQHF.

This clone was detected a few times. This chain connects TRBV19 to TRBJ1-2; 10 positions agree with TRBD1. Germline trimming cut 4 bases from V and 2 bases from J; bases unmatched to any gene: 4. Germline V lookup: CDR1 LNHDA, CDR2 SQIVND (reference sequence). The CDR3 spans 15 residues. The CDR3 DNA follows: TGTGCCAGTAGTACCCGGGGACAGGGGAACTATGGCTACACCTTC. It is translated as CASSTRGQGNYGYTF.

V is TRBV5-4 and J is TRBJ2-5, with a tentative D call TRBD1 (6 bases). CDR3 length: 16 residues. With 4 bases removed from V and 5 bases from J, the gap between germline ends came to 21 bases. Germline loops: CDR1 SGHNT, CDR2 YYREEE (reference sequence). The CDR3 is CASSPRTADPGETQYF. In nucleotides, the CDR3 is TGTGCCAGCAGCCCGAGGACAGCGGATCCCGGGGAGACCCAGTACTTC.

The chain couples TRBV10-2 to TRBJ1-1, with a weak D call TRBD1 (6 bases). V was clipped by 5 bases and J by 6 bases, with 13 bases between them. CDR1 WSHSY and CDR2 SAAADI come from the germline V gene. The CDR3 consists of 13 residues. The CDR3 spells CASSKQGIAEAFF. DNA of the CDR3: TGCGCCAGCAGTAAACAGGGAATCGCTGAAGCTTTCTTT.

The J gene is TRBJ1-6, the V gene TRBV28; maybe TRBD1 (6 bases). Germline V CDR1 and CDR2: MDHEN, SYDVKM. Trimming took off 3 bases at V and 5 bases at J, with 11 bases between the two ends. This CDR3 is 15 amino acids long. This CDR3 is CASSFLDRDNSPLHF. The CDR3 DNA follows: TGTGCCAGCAGTTTCTTGGACAGAGATAATTCACCCCTCCACTTT.

The chain recombines TRBV28 with TRBJ1-4; 12 nucleotides align to TRBD1. This CDR3 has 15 amino acids. Germline loops: CDR1 MDHEN, CDR2 SYDVKM. The V and J ends lost 3 bases and 10 bases, in that order; junction bases with no gene match: 6. In nucleotides, the CDR3 is TGTGCCAGCAGTTTCTGGGACAGGGGGCGAGGAAAACTGTTTTTT. Translation gives CASSFWDRGRGKLFF.

This clone came up a few times. V usage is TRBV6-1 and J usage is TRBJ1-1; D unresolved. The CDR3 runs 13 residues. Trimming removed 6 bases from V and 1 base from J, with 9 bases in between. Germline CDR1 reads MNHNS; CDR2 reads SASEGT. The CDR3, as DNA: TGTGCCAGCAGCCGACGGGAGAACACTGAAGCTTTCTTT. Amino acid sequence: CASSRRENTEAFF.

The chain joins TRBV7-8 to TRBJ1-6; possibly TRBD1 for D (5 bases). Trimming took 2 bases from V and 13 from J, leaving 15 bases between them. Germline V CDR1 and CDR2: SGHVS, FQNEAQ. The CDR3 is 14 amino acids. The CDR3 region has the DNA TGTGCCAGCAGCTTAATGGGAGGGGATCGGCCCCTCCACTTT. It is translated as CASSLMGGDRPLHF.

Only one count was recorded for this clone. This chain joins TRBV15 and TRBJ1-5; 10 nucleotides align to TRBD1. Germline V CDR1 and CDR2: LNHNV, YYDKDF (reference sequence). The V segment lost 5 bases and the J segment 4 bases; nucleotides outside the gene matches: 2. CDR3 length: 14 residues. The CDR3 DNA is TGTGCCACCAGCGGGGACAGGGGAAATCAGCCCCAGCATTTT. As protein: CATSGDRGNQPQHF.

This chain joins TRBV6-6 and TRBJ1-4; D is ambiguous. Germline assignment: CDR1 MNHNY and CDR2 SVGAGI (reference sequence). CDR3 length: 17 residues. V shed 5 bases and J shed 0 bases, with 16 bases lying between them. CDR3 bases: TGTGCCAGCAGTCCCCGGCTTGGGAGTGCAACTAATGAAAAACTGTTTTTT. Its translation is CASSPRLGSATNEKLFF.

The chain recombines TRBV7-9 with TRBJ2-5; the D gene is possibly TRBD2 (6 bases). CDR1 SEHNR and CDR2 FQNEAQ come from the germline V gene (reference sequence). The CDR3 is 14 amino acids. Trimming removed 5 bases from V and 4 bases from J, with 14 bases in between. Here the CDR3 reads CASSTRGGAETQYF. For the CDR3, the DNA is TGTGCCAGCAGCACAAGGGGCGGGGCAGAGACCCAGTACTTC.

This clone was observed a few times. Other DNA sequences from this sample encode an identical CDR3 as well. The chain is built from TRBV19 and TRBJ1-4; D gene uncertain. CDR1 and CDR2 from the germline V gene are LNHDA and SQIVND (reference sequence). V was pared by 6 bases and J by 8 bases, with 13 bases between. This CDR3 is built from 13 residues. CDR3 in amino acids: CASSIRSGEKLFF. As DNA, the CDR3 is TGTGCCAGTAGCATAAGGAGCGGAGAAAAACTGTTTTTT.

V gene TRBV5-1 combines with J gene TRBJ1-2; 8 nucleotides line up with TRBD1. CDR3 length: 14 residues. Germline trimming cut 4 bases from V and 2 bases from J; bases unmatched to any gene: 4. Germline CDR1 reads SGHRS; CDR2 reads YFSETQ. The CDR3 sequence is CASSGGQGNYGYTF. The CDR3 coding sequence is TGCGCCAGCAGCGGCGGACAGGGCAACTATGGCTACACCTTC.

This clone was counted a single time. Other DNA sequences in this sample translate to the same CDR3. The chain joins TRBV18 to TRBJ1-1, with D possibly matching TRBD1 (5 bases). V was trimmed by 4 bases and J by 1 base, leaving 7 bases between them. This CDR3 is 13 amino acids long. Germline loops: CDR1 KGHSH, CDR2 LQKENI. The CDR3 here is CASSLGQNTEAFF. The CDR3 region has the DNA TGTGCCAGCTCACTTGGACAGAACACTGAAGCTTTCTTT.

V usage is TRBV30 and J usage is TRBJ1-6, with unresolved D. CDR1 and CDR2 from the germline V gene are GTSNPN and SVGIG (reference sequence). Trimming cost V 0 bases and J 4 bases, with 13 bases left between them. CDR3 length: 16 residues. CDR3 residues: CAWSVEPDTYNSPLHF. DNA for the CDR3: TGTGCCTGGAGTGTAGAACCCGACACTTATAATTCACCCCTCCACTTT.

V gene TRBV7-9 combines with J gene TRBJ1-2; D not resolved. Germline-derived CDR1 and CDR2 are SEHNR and FQNEAQ (reference sequence). The CDR3 contains 14 residues. V gave up 0 bases and J gave up 5 bases, with 10 bases separating them. The CDR3 loop reads CASSLAGGIYGYTF. Written as DNA, the CDR3 is TGTGCCAGCAGCTTAGCGGGAGGGATTTATGGCTACACCTTC.

The chain links TRBV28 to TRBJ1-3; perhaps TRBD1 as D (5 bases). V was cut by 7 bases and J by 0 bases, with 13 bases left in between. CDR1 and CDR2 from the germline V gene are MDHEN and SYDVKM. The CDR3 is 15 amino acids. CDR3: CASTTGHFSGNTIYF. The CDR3 nucleotides are TGTGCCAGCACCACCGGACACTTCTCTGGAAACACCATATATTTT. The full variable domain, with the rest looked up from reference TRBV28 and TRBJ1-3, is DVKVTQSSRYLVKRTGEKVFLECVQDMDHENMFWYRQDPGLGLRLIYFSYDVKMKEKGDIPEGYSVSREKKERFSLILESASTNQTSMYLCASTTGHFSGNTIYFGEGSWLTVV.

This clone was picked up one time. The genes are TRBV2 and TRBJ1-5, with D unclear. The germline CDR1 and CDR2 sequences are SNHLY and FYNNEI. Trimming removed 6 bases from V and 1 base from J, with 7 bases in between. The CDR3 loop spans 13 amino acids. The CDR3 nucleotides are TGTGCCAGCAGGGGCAGGAGCAATCAGCCCCAGCATTTT. Its translation is CASRGRSNQPQHF.

The gene calls are TRBV5-1 and TRBJ1-1; tentative D call: TRBD1 (5 bases). From germline, CDR1 is SGHRS and CDR2 YFSETQ. The CDR3 covers 16 residues. Trimming removed 1 base at V and 1 base at J, with 14 bases between. CDR3 nucleotide sequence: TGCGCCAGCAGCTTGACCCAGGGCCTGCCGAACACTGAAGCTTTCTTT. It encodes CASSLTQGLPNTEAFF. Based on the CDR3 plus reference TRBV5-1 and TRBJ1-1, the full variable domain is KAGVTQTPRYLIKTRGQQVTLSCSPISGHRSVSWYQQTPGQGLQFLFEYFSETQRNKGNFPGRFSGRQFSNSRSEMNVSTLELGDSALYLCASSLTQGLPNTEAFFGQGTRLTVV.

The rearrangement joins TRBV6-5 to TRBJ2-3, with TRBD2 matching 9 bases. Unmatched junction bases numbered 7, after V lost 2 bases and J lost 4 bases. In germline, CDR1 is MNHEY, CDR2 SVGAGI. The CDR3 contains 16 residues. The CDR3 loop is CASSYGAGGRPDTQYF. In nucleotides, the CDR3 is TGTGCCAGCAGTTACGGCGCGGGGGGGCGTCCAGATACGCAGTATTTT.

This sequence joins TRBV5-1 and TRBJ2-3, with 8 bases aligning to TRBD1. Trimming cost V 3 bases and J 4 bases; bases outside gene matches: 4. Germline V lookup: CDR1 SGHRS, CDR2 YFSETQ. This CDR3 has 14 residues. In DNA form, the CDR3 reads TGCGCCAGCAGCTCCCGGACAGGGTCAGATACGCAGTATTTT. Its translation is CASSSRTGSDTQYF. The variable domain in full, completed from reference TRBV5-1 and TRBJ2-3, reads KAGVTQTPRYLIKTRGQQVTLSCSPISGHRSVSWYQQTPGQGLQFLFEYFSETQRNKGNFPGRFSGRQFSNSRSEMNVSTLELGDSALYLCASSSRTGSDTQYFGPGTRLTVL.